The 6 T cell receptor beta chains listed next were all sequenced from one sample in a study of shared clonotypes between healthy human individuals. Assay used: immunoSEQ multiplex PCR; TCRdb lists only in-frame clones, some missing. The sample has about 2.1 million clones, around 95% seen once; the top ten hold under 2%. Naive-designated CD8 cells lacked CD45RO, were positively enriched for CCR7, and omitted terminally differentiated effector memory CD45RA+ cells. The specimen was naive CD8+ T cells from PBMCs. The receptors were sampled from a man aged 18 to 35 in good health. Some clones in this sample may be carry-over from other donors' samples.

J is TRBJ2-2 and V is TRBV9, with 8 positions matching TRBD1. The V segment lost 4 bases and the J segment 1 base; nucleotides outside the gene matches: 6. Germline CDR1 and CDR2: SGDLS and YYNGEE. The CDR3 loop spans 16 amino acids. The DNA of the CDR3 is TGTGCCAGCAGCCGACGACAGGGGCAGAACACCGGGGAGCTGTTTTTT. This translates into CASSRRQGQNTGELFF.

The CDR3 loop is CASTQRLAGEGYNEQFF. CDR3 nucleotide sequence: TGTGCCAGCACCCAACGACTAGCGGGTGAGGGCTACAATGAGCAGTTCTTC. This chain connects TRBV7-8 to TRBJ2-1; 10 bases map to TRBD2. J gave up 3 bases and V 7 bases, and 12 bases lay outside the gene matches. The CDR3 extends over 17 amino acids. Per germline, CDR1 SGHVS and CDR2 FQNEAQ.

The DNA for the CDR3 is TGCGCCAGCAGCTTGAGGCAGCACTCCTACGAGCAGTACTTC. Protein: CASSLRQHSYEQYF. This chain connects TRBV5-1 to TRBJ2-7; D gene ambiguous. V shed 1 base and J shed 0 bases, with 8 bases lying between them. CDR3 size: 14 residues. Germline-derived CDR1 and CDR2 are SGHRS and YFSETQ.

The DNA for the CDR3 is TGTGCCAGCTCACACCGGGGAGGAGTCTACAATGAGCAGTTCTTC. Its translation is CASSHRGGVYNEQFF. This chain joins TRBV18 and TRBJ2-1; maybe TRBD2 (6 bases). From germline, CDR1 is KGHSH and CDR2 LQKENI. The CDR3 sequence is 15 residues long. V dropped 4 bases and J dropped 3 bases, with 13 bases sitting between them.

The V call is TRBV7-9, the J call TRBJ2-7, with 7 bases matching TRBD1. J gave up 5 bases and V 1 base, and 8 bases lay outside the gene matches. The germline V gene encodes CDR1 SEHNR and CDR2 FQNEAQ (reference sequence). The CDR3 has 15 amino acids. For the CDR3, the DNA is TGTGCCAGCAGCTTAGAGTACAGGGGTATGGACGAGCAGTACTTC. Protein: CASSLEYRGMDEQYF.

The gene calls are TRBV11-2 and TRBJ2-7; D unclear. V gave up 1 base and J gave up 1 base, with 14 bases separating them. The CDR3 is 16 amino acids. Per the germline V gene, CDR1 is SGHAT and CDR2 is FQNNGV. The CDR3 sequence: CASSLVRSALSYEQYF. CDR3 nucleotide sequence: TGTGCCAGCAGCTTAGTTCGGTCAGCGCTTTCCTACGAGCAGTACTTC.